In this sample, the clone carrying this T cell receptor (beta chain) turned up many times. The antigen remains undetermined. Germline is not matched at one junction end, which may reflect a read error. This specimen comes from a study of Graves' ophthalmopathy and Graves' hyperthyroidism. Study results and limitations: Ophthalmopathy progression was predicted by the model at around 70% sensitivity and under 75% specificity.

The CDR3 extends over 14 amino acids. Looked up from germline, CDR1 is SGHRS and CDR2 is YFSETQ. Where ophthalmopathy was present, donors had moderate-to-severe activity, CAS ≥3, NOSPECS ≥4 and duration under 3 months. Sampling less than 13 ml of fresh peripheral blood provided the PBMCs. Beta-chain TCR CDR3 regions were amplified from RNA transcripts. First-round RT-PCR relied on HTBI primers, and a second-round multiplex PCR came next. MiXCR, applied by TCRdb to the multiplex PCR reads, yields one record per CDR3 protein. The sample yields approximately 640,000 distinct CDR3 sequences, about 41% seen once.

The clonotype comes from an adult man with Graves' ophthalmopathy. The sequencing input was peripheral blood. The chain employs TRBV5-1 and TRBJ2-7; the D gene is possibly TRBD2 (6 bases). The CDR3 region is CASSLELAVYEQYF. As DNA, the CDR3 is TGTGCCAGCAGCTTAGAACTAGCCGTCTACGAGCAGTACTTC.